This T cell receptor (beta chain) was obtained from a study of blood T cell repertoires in COVID-19 (dated by TCRdb to 2019 to 2021). The study in broad terms: Samples from collaborators originated in the United States, Italy and Spain and spanned both the acute and convalescent phases of COVID-19. The prospective study material was composed of cDNA or gDNA derived from T cells, B-cell-depleted T cells, or PBMCs. Subjects who had been exposed to COVID-19, were actively infected with it, or had recovered from it provided the deeply sampled blood TCRbeta repertoires that made up the dataset. The repertoires were made available in a free public database intended to serve as a resource for research on the immune response to SARS-CoV-2. Samples came from the ongoing ImmuneRACE study (first 160 participants) plus 1,254 subjects from 6 global collaborators. A de-identified subject ID, COVID-19 status, age in years and sex were almost always included in the sample metadata. Where available, HLA class I and class II types were taken from metadata supplied by the sample provider and were not determined by assay-based typing. Study-level results and caveats: The quantity of clinical and demographic metadata differed by source and by participant and was supplied without curation.

TCRbeta CDR3 regions were amplified from genomic DNA using the immunoSEQ Assay, a bias-controlled multiplex PCR. The authors processed their data as follows. The number of nucleated cells in each sample was estimated from the amplification of reference gene primers within the assay. To quantify the absolute abundance of each unique TCRbeta CDR3 rearrangement, sequence reads were collapsed and filtered. For each sample, productive Simpson clonality was calculated as the square root of Simpson's diversity index over productive rearrangements. TCRdb retrieved this table from immuneACCESS and kept in-frame rearrangements only. Not all clones are present; in checked studies, unresolved V genes account for under half, and no reason is known for the remainder. V and J calls plus clone size are reproduced from that table; the DNA served to infer D and trimming. The sample yields more than 100,000 clones; nearly 90% were counted once. The top ten clones comprise 3.8% of the sample.

One collaborating source in Seattle enrolled patients while the patients were actively infected and followed the patients over time throughout the course of disease. Whole blood was collected in K2EDTA tubes by collaborating institutions according to the institutions' own protocols. For TCRbeta analysis, collaborator samples were shipped as frozen whole blood, as isolated PBMCs, or as DNA extracted from either sample type. Note on this clone: There is no known antigen for this receptor. The input lacks base qualities; no much larger clone sits a single base away.

In the germline V gene (reference sequence), CDR1 corresponds to LNHDA and CDR2 to SQIVND. Trimmed from V: 7 bases; trimmed from J: 6 bases; junction bases lacking a gene match: 11. The CDR3 starts with the cysteine, ends with the phenylalanine, and has 15 residues. Only the CDR3 DNA stays, 45 bases, in frame from base 1. This chain is built from TRBV19 and TRBJ2-2, and TRBD2 aligns with 7 junction nucleotides. What was sequenced was peripheral blood. The clonotype was recovered from a woman in her sixties or seventies with COVID-19, enrolled during active disease. CDR3 reads: CASIRAGVDPGELFF. The nucleotide sequence is TGTGCCAGTATACGGGCGGGGGTGGATCCCGGGGAGCTGTTTTTT.